This T cell receptor (beta chain) was found in a study of blood T cell repertoires in COVID-19. Whole-study context: Acute and convalescent COVID-19 specimens originated in the United States, Italy and Spain. The cDNA or gDNA used as material had been derived from T cells, B-cell-depleted T cells, or PBMCs.

Original analysis: Reference gene primer amplification in the assay estimated nucleated cell counts. The method was immunoSEQ multiplex PCR; TCRdb's version includes in-frame clones alone and lacks a portion of them. Clone size and V and J calls were adopted from that table, with D and trimming inferred from the DNA. The table records approximately 200,000 clones, roughly 81% of them present only once. In germline, CDR1 is MRHNA, CDR2 SNTAGT. The CDR3 spans 12 residues. Trimming stripped 6 bases from V and 7 bases from J, with 10 bases between. The genes are TRBV6-4 and TRBJ2-1; no clear D gene. What was sequenced was peripheral blood. The TCR was taken from a man over 45 who had recovered from COVID-19. For the CDR3, the DNA is TGTGCCAGCAGGCACCCTCAGAATGAGCAGTTCTTC. Translating gives CASRHPQNEQFF.